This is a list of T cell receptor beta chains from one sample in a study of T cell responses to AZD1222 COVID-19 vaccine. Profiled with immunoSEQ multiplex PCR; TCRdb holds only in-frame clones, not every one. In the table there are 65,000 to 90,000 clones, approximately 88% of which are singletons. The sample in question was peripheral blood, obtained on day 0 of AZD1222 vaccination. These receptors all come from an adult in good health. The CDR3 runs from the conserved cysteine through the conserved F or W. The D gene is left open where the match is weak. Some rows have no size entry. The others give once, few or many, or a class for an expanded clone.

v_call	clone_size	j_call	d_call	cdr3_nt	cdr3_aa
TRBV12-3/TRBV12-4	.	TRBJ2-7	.	TGTGCCAGCAGCTGGGGACCACTCTACGAGCAGTACTTC	CASSWGPLYEQYF
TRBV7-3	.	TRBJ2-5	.	TGTGCCAGCAGCGCCCAAACTAGGGAGACCCAGTACTTC	CASSAQTRETQYF
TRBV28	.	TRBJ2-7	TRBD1	TGTGCCAGCAGTGACAGGGGACCTAACTCCTACGAGCAGTACTTC	CASSDRGPNSYEQYF
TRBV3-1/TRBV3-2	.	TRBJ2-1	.	TGTGCCAGCAGCCAAGAGATTAGGGGAGACAATGAGCAGTTCTTC	CASSQEIRGDNEQFF
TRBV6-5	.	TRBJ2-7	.	TGTGCCAGCAGTTACTCCCGCGGTAGCAGCCTCTACGAGCAGTACTTC	CASSYSRGSSLYEQYF
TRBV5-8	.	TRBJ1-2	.	TGTGCCAGGGCGGACAGCACTAACTATGGCTACACCTTC	CARADSTNYGYTF
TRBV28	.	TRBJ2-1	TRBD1	TGTGCCAGCAGTTCTAGTCAAGGACAGGGGACCTACAATGAGCAGTTCTTC	CASSSSQGQGTYNEQFF
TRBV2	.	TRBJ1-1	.	TGTGCCAGCAGTGGCATCCGGGGGGCTGGAGTAGCTTTCTTT	CASSGIRGAGVAFF
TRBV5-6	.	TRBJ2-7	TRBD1	TGTGCCAGCAGCTTTTTGGACAGGGATTACGAGCAGTACTTC	CASSFLDRDYEQYF
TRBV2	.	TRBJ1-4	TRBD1	TGTGCCAGCAGTGGTCCTCATGTCACCTCGGCGGGGACAGCGGGAGAAAAACTGTTTTTT	CASSGPHVTSAGTAGEKLFF
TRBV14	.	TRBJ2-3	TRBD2	TGTGCCAGCAGCCCCGGGCTAGCGGGCACAGATACGCAGTATTTT	CASSPGLAGTDTQYF
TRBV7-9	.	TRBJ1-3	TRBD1	TGTGCCAGCAGCTTAGCCCAGACAGGGGCCGTCCCTGGAAACACCATATATTTT	CASSLAQTGAVPGNTIYF
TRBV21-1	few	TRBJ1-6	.	TGTGCCAGCAGCAAAAAAAGTGGGTCCTGGAATTCACCCCTCCACTTT	CASSKKSGSWNSPLHF
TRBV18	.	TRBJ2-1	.	TGTGCCAGCTCACCACCTGGTAGGAGCTCCTACAATGAGCAGTTCTTC	CASSPPGRSSYNEQFF
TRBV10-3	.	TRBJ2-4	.	TGTGCCATCAGTGACTCGACCCAAGCCAAAAACATTCAGTACTTC	CAISDSTQAKNIQYF
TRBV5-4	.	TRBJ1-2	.	TGTGCCAGCAGCCCCCCGGCGGTGGGGAACTATGGCTACACCTTC	CASSPPAVGNYGYTF
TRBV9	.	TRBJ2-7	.	TGTGCCAGCAGCGTAGGGGCAATTCACGAGCAGTACTTC	CASSVGAIHEQYF